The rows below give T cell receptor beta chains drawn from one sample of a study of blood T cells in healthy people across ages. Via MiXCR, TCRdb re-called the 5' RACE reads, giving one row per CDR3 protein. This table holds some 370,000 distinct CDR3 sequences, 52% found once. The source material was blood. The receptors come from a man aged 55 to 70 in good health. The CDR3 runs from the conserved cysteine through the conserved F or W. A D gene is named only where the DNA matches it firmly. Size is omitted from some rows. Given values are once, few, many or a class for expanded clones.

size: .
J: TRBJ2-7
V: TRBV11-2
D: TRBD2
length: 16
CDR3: CASSHWTSGKDYEQYF
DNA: TGTGCCAGCAGCCACTGGACTAGCGGGAAGGACTACGAGCAGTACTTC

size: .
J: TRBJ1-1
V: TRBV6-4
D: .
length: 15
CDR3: CASSDSGTVNTEAFF
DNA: TGTGCCAGCAGTGACTCGGGGACCGTCAACACTGAAGCTTTCTTT

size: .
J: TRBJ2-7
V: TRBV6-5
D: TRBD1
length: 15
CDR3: CASRGGQVGPYEQYF
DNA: TGTGCCAGCAGGGGGGGACAGGTAGGCCCCTACGAGCAGTACTTC

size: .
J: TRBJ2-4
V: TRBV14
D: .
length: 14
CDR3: CASSHRVAKNIQYF
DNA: TGTGCCAGCAGCCACAGGGTAGCCAAAAACATTCAGTACTTC

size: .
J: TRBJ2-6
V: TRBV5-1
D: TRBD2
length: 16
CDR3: CASSIGGISGANVLTF
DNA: TGCGCCAGCAGCATCGGGGGGATCTCTGGGGCCAACGTCCTGACTTTC

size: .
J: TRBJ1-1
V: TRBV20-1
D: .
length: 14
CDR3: CSARDQGSGAEAFF
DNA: TGCAGTGCTAGAGATCAAGGGTCTGGCGCTGAAGCTTTCTTT

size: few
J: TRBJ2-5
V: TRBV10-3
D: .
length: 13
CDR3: CAISGQGDNEQYF
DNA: TGTGCCATCAGTGGTCAGGGCGACAATGAGCAGTACTTC

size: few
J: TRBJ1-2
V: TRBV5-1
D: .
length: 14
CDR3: CASSLEPGARGYTF
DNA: TGCGCCAGCAGCTTGGAACCGGGGGCACGGGGCTACACCTTC

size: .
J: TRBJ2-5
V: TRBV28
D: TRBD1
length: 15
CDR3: CASSSGQGPPYVQYF
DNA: TGTGCCAGCAGTTCGGGACAGGGGCCCCCCTACGTGCAGTACTTC

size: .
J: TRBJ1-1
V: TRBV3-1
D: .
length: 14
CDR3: CASSQDTGIGEAFF
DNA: TGTGCCAGCAGCCAAGACACTGGAATTGGTGAAGCTTTCTTT

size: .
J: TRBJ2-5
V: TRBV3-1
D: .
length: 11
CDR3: CASSTGGTQYF
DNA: TGTGCCAGCAGCACCGGGGGGACCCAGTACTTC

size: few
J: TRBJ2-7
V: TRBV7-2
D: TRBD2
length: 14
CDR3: CASSWSGSSYEQYF
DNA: TGTGCCAGCAGCTGGAGCGGGAGTTCCTACGAGCAGTACTTC

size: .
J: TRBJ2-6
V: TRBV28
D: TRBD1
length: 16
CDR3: CASASTGVSGANVLTF
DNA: TGTGCCAGCGCCTCGACAGGGGTCTCTGGGGCCAACGTCCTGACTTTC

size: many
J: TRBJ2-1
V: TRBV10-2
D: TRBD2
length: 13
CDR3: CASRKRGGNEQFF
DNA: TGCGCCAGCAGAAAGCGGGGTGGCAATGAGCAGTTCTTC

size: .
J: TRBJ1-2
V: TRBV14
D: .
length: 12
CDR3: CASSPTTDGYTF
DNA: TGTGCCAGCAGCCCCACGACGGATGGCTACACCTTC

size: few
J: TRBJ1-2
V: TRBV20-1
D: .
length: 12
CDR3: CSALRGASGYTF
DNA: TGCAGTGCCCTGAGGGGGGCTTCTGGCTACACCTTC

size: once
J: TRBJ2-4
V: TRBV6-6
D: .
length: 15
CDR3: CASSYGSGVGYKQYF
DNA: TGTGCCAGCAGTTACGGGTCAGGGGTTGGCTACAAGCAGTACTTC

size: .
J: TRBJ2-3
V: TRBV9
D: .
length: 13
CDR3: CASSVGGADTQYF
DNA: TGTGCCAGCAGCGTAGGGGGGGCAGATACGCAGTATTTT

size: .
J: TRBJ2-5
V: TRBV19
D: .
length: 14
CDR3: CASPVRDTQETQYF
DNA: TGTGCCAGCCCCGTTCGGGATACCCAAGAGACCCAGTACTTC

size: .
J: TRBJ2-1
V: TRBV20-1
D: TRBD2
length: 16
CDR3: CSARDRSGNSYNEQFF
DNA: TGCAGTGCTAGAGACCGTAGCGGGAACTCCTACAATGAGCAGTTCTTC

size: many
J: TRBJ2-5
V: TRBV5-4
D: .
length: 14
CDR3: CASSLAGREETQYF
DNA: TGTGCCAGCAGCTTGGCTGGGCGGGAAGAGACCCAGTACTTC

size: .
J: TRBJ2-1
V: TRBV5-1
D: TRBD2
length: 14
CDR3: CASRLAGPYNEQFF
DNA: TGCGCCAGCAGACTAGCGGGCCCCTACAATGAGCAGTTCTTC

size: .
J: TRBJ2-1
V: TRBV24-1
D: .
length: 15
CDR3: CATSDLRQGLGSLFF
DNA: TGTGCCACCAGTGACCTCCGCCAGGGTTTGGGCTCCTTGTTCTTC

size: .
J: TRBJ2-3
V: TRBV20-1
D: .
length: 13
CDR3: CSAREAGTDTQYF
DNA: TGCAGTGCTAGGGAGGCTGGCACAGATACGCAGTATTTT

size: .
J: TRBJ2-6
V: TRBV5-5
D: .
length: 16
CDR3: CASSYSQGPGANVLTF
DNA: TGTGCCAGCAGCTATTCTCAGGGCCCTGGGGCCAACGTCCTGACTTTC

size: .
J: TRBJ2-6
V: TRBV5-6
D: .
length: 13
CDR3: CAARRSGANVLTF
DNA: TGTGCCGCGAGGCGCTCTGGGGCCAACGTCCTGACTTTC

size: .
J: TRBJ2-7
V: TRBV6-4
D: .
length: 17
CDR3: CASSPTAVGTSSYEQYF
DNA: TGTGCCAGCAGCCCTACGGCCGTCGGGACCAGCTCCTACGAGCAGTACTTC

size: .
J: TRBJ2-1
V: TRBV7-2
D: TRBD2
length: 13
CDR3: CASRGAGGGEQFF
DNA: TGTGCCAGCAGGGGCGCGGGAGGAGGTGAGCAGTTCTTC

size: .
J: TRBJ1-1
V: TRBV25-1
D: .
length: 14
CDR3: CASSEFGKGTEAFF
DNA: TGTGCCAGCAGTGAATTTGGTAAGGGCACTGAAGCTTTCTTT

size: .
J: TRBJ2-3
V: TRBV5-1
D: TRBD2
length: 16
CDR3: CASSLGLAGVTDMQYF
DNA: TGCGCCAGCAGCTTGGGACTAGCGGGAGTTACAGATATGCAGTATTTT

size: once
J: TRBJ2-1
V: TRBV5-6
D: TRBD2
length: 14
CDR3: CASSTLAGGNEQFF
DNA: TGTGCCAGCAGCACGCTAGCGGGGGGCAATGAGCAGTTCTTC

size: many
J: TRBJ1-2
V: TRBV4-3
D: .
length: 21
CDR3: CASSQQISPPSVRVLIYGYTF
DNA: TGCGCCAGCAGCCAACAGATATCCCCTCCTTCCGTCAGGGTTCTGATCTATGGCTACACCTTC

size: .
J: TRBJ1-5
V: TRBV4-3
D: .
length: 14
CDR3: CASSPHREDQPQHF
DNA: TGCGCCAGCAGCCCTCACAGGGAGGATCAGCCCCAGCATTTT

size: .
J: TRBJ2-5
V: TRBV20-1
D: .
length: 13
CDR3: CSANRYGLDEQYF
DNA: TGCAGTGCTAATAGATATGGTCTCGATGAGCAGTACTTC

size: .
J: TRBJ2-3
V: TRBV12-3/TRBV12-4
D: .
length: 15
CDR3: CASSWRDRDIDTQYF
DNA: TGTGCCAGCAGCTGGCGGGACAGAGACATAGATACGCAGTATTTT

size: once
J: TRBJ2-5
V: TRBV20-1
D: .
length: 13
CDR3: CSARDSWGETQYF
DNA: TGCAGTGCTAGAGATTCTTGGGGAGAGACCCAGTACTTC

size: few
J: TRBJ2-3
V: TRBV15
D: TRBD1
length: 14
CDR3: CATSDRGQSDTQYF
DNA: TGTGCCACATCGGACAGGGGGCAGTCAGATACGCAGTATTTT

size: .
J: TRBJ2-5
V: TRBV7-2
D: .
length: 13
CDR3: CASSPGTAETQYF
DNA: TGTGCCAGCAGCCCCGGGACCGCGGAGACCCAGTACTTC

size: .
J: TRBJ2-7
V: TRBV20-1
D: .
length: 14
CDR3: CSARIQGSSYEQYF
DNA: TGCAGTGCTAGGATACAGGGAAGCTCCTACGAGCAGTACTTC

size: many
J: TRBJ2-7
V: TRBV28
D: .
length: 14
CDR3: CASSLKLPGREQYF
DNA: TGTGCCAGCAGTTTAAAGCTCCCCGGTCGGGAGCAGTACTTC

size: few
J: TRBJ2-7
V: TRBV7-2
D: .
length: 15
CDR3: CASSLGFGRTYEQYF
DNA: TGTGCCAGCAGCTTAGGGTTCGGGCGGACCTACGAGCAGTACTTC

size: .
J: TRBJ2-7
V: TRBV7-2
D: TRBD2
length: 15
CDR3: CASSLSLAGVVEQYF
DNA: TGTGCCAGCAGCTTATCTCTAGCGGGAGTTGTTGAGCAGTACTTC

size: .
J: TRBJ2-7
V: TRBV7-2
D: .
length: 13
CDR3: CASSRDRDSEQYF
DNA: TGTGCCAGCAGCCGCGACAGGGACTCCGAGCAGTACTTC

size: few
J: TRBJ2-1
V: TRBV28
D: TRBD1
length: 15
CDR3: CASSTAGTGMNEQFF
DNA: TGTGCCAGCAGTACCGCCGGGACAGGGATGAATGAGCAGTTCTTC

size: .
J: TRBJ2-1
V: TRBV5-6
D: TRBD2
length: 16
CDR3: CASSLPGLAGHNEQFF
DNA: TGTGCCAGCAGCCTCCCGGGGCTAGCGGGGCACAATGAGCAGTTCTTC

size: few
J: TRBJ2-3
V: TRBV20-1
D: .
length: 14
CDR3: CSASHGSGSDTQYF
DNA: TGCAGTGCTAGTCACGGGAGCGGCTCAGATACGCAGTATTTT

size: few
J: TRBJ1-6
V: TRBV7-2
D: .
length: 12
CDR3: CASPTGPAALHF
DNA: TGTGCCAGCCCCACAGGCCCCGCGGCCCTCCACTTT

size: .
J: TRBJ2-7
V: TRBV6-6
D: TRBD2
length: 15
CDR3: CASSLGSGRRNEQYF
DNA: TGTGCCAGCAGTTTGGGTAGCGGGCGGCGGAATGAGCAGTACTTC

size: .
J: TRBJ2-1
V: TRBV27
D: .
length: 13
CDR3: CASSPAPSGEQFF
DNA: TGTGCCAGCAGTCCCGCCCCTAGTGGTGAGCAGTTCTTC

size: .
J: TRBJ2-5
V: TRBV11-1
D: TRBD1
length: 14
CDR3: CASSPRTGEETQYF
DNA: TGTGCCAGCAGCCCCCGGACAGGGGAGGAGACCCAGTACTTC

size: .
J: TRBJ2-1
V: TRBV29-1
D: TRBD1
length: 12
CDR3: CSVGGGRYEQFF
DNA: TGCAGCGTTGGAGGGGGCAGGTATGAGCAGTTCTTC

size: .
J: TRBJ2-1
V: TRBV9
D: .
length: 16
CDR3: CASSAAGSYRINEQFF
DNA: TGTGCCAGCAGCGCAGCGGGCAGTTACCGTATCAATGAGCAGTTCTTC